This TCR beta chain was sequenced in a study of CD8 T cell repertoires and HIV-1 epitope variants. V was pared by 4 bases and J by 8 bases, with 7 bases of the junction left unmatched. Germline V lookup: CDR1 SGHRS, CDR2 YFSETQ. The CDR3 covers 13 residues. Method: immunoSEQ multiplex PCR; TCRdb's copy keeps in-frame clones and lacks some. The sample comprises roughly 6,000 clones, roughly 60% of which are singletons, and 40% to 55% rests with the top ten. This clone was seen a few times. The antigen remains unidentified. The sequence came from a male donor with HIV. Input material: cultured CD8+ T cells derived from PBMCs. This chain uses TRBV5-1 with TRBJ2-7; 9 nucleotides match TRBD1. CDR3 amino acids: CASSPGTGQKQYF. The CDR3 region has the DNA TGCGCCAGCAGCCCTGGGACAGGGCAAAAGCAGTACTTC.